Included here is one TCR beta chain sequence, with context. Its antigen is not identified. These data come from a study of neurological immune-mediated disorders. Study-wide results and limits: Among expanded clones, no CDR3 amino acid sequences were shared across subjects, a pattern suggesting private repertoires in all groups.

As for the cDNA, it was generated by 5'RACE with 10-nucleotide random UMIs. TCRdb independently ran MiXCR on the 5' RACE reads; one entry per CDR3 protein. The sample consists of over 45,000 distinct CDR3 sequences, roughly a quarter of them appearing once. In Maryland, USA, blood bank volunteers were the healthy controls. What was sequenced was PBMCs. The TCR originated in a woman in her sixties or seventies in good health.

The CDR3 sequence: CASSFQGGAGETQYF. CDR3 nucleotide sequence: TGTGCCAGCAGCTTTCAAGGGGGCGCGGGGGAGACCCAGTACTTC. J is TRBJ2-5 and V is TRBV7-2; a weak D match, TRBD1 (7 bases). This CDR3 spans 15 amino acids. Germline V gene sequence: CDR1 SGHTA, CDR2 FQGNSA. Trimming cost V 3 bases and J 5 bases, with 16 bases left between them.